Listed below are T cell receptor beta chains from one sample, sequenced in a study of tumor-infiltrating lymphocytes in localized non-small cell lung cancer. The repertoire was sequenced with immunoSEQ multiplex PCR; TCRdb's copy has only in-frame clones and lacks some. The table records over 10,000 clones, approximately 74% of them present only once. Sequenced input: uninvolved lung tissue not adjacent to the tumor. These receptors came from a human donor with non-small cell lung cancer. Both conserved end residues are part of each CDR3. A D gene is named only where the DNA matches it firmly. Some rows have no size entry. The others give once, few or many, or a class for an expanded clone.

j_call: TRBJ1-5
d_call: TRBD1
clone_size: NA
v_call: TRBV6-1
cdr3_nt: TGTGCCAGCAGGGGGACAGGGGATGGATTGGGGCCCCAGCATTTT
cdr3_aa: CASRGTGDGLGPQHF

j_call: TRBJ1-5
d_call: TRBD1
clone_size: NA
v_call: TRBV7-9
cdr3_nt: TGTGCCAGCAGCTTCGGGACAGGCAATCAGCCCCAGCATTTT
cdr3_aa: CASSFGTGNQPQHF

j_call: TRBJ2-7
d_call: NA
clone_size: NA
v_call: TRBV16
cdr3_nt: TGTGCCAGCAGACAAGCAGGGGTCGAGCAGTACTTC
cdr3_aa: CASRQAGVEQYF

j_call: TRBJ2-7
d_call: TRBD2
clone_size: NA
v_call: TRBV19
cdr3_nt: TGTGCCAGTACCATGCCCGGGGGGGCGTACTACGAGCAGTACTTC
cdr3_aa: CASTMPGGAYYEQYF

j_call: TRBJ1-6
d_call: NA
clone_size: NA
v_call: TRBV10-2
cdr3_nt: TGCGCCAGCATGCTAGGTGGGGCCAATTCACCCCTCCACTTT
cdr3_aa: CASMLGGANSPLHF

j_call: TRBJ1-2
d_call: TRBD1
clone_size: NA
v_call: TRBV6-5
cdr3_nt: TGTGCCAGCAGTAGAGGACAGGGGCACGGCTACACCTTC
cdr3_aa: CASSRGQGHGYTF

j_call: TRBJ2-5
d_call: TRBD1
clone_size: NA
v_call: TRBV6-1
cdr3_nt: TGTGCCAGCAGTGAATTAGGGACAGGCTATCAAGAGACCCAGTACTTC
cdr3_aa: CASSELGTGYQETQYF

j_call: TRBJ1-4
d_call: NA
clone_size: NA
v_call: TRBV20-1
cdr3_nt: TGCAGTGCTAGAGTGGGAGAAAAACTGTTTTTT
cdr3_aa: CSARVGEKLFF

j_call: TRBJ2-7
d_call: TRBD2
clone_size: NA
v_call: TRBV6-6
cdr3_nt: TGTGCCAGCAGCCTACTAGCGGGAGCTGGCTACGAGCAGTACTTC
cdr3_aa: CASSLLAGAGYEQYF

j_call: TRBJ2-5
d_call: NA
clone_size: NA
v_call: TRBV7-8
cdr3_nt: TGTGCCAGCAGCTTAGCGCTTACAAACCAAGAGACCCAGTACTTC
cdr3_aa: CASSLALTNQETQYF

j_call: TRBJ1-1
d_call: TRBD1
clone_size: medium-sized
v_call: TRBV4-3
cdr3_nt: TGCGCCAGCAGCCGACGACAGGGTAACACTGAAGCTTTCTTT
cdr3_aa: CASSRRQGNTEAFF

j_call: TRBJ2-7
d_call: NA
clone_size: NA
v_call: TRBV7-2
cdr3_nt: TGTGCCAGCAGCTCCCCCGGGGCCTACGAGCAGTACTTC
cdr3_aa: CASSSPGAYEQYF

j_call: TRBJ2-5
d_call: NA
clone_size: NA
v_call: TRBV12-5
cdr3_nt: TGTGCTAGTGGTCAAGGAGAAGGCGGGACCCAGTACTTC
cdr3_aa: CASGQGEGGTQYF

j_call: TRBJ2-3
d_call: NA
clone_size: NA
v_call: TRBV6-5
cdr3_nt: TGTGCCAGCAAAGGCGGAGCGACAGATACGCAGTATTTT
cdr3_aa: CASKGGATDTQYF

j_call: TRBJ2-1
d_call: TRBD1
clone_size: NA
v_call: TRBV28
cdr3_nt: TGTGCCAGCAGCGCGCCCGGGACAGGGTGGCAGAGGAATGAGCAGTTCTTC
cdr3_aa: CASSAPGTGWQRNEQFF

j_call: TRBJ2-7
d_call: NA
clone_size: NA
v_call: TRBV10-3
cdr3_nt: TGTGCCATCAGTGAAACGGGGGCTTCGGGCGAGCAGTACTTC
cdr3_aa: CAISETGASGEQYF

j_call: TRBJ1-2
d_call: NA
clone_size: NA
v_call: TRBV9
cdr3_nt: TGTGCCAGCAGCCCGCGGTCGAGCCAGGTTTATGGCTACACCTTC
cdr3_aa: CASSPRSSQVYGYTF

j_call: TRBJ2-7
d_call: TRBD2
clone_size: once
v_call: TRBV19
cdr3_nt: TGTGCCAGTAGTATGGAAACTAGCGGCTACGAGCAGTACTTC
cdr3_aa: CASSMETSGYEQYF

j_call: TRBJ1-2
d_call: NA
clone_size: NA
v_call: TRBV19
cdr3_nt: TGTGCCAGTAGTATGGGAGGGGCCTATGGCTACACCTTC
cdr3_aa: CASSMGGAYGYTF

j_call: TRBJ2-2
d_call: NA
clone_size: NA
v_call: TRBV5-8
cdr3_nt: TGTGCCAGCACCCTCCGGGGGGCGGACACCGGGGAGCTGTTTTTT
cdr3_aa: CASTLRGADTGELFF

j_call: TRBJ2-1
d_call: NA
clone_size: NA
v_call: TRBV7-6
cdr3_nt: TGTGCTGTCGGCCCGGTCCGAAAGTTGGGTCCCTCCTCATACAATGAGCAGTTCTTC
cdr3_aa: CAVGPVRKLGPSSYNEQFF

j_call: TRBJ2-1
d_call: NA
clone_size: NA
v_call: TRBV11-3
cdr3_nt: TGTGCCAGCAGCTTAGGGCGGAGTGTGAACAATGAGCAGTTCTTC
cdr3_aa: CASSLGRSVNNEQFF

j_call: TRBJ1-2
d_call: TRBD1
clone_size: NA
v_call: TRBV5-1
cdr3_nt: TGCGCCAGCAGCTCCTGGGACAGCTCCCTATCAGGCTACACCTTC
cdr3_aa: CASSSWDSSLSGYTF

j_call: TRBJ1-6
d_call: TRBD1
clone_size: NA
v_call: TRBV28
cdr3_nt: TGTGCCAGCAACTTGGGACAGGGCTACTCACCCCTCCACTTT
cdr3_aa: CASNLGQGYSPLHF

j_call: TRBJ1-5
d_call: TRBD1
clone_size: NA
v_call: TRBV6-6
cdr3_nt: TGTGCCAGCAATACACAGGGGGTCAATCAGCCCCAGCATTTT
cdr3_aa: CASNTQGVNQPQHF

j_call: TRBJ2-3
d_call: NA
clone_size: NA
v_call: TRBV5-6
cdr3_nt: TGTGCCAGCAGCCCAGGGTTAGCAGATACGCAGTATTTT
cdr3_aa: CASSPGLADTQYF

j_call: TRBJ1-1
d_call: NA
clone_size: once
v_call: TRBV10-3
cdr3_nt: TGTGCCATCAGTGAGGGACGGCCGAACACTGAAGCTTTCTTT
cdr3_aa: CAISEGRPNTEAFF

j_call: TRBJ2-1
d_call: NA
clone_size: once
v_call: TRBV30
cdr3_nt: TGTGCCTCCCGCCAAGGTGGGTATTACAATGAGCAGTTCTTC
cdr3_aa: CASRQGGYYNEQFF

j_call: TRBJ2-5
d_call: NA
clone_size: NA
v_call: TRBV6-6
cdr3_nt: TGTGCCAGCAGGGTTAACATTGGAGAGACCCAGTACTTC
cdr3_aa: CASRVNIGETQYF

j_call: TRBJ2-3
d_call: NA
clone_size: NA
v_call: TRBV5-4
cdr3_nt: TGTGCCAGCAGCGACACCTCGAGGACAGATACGCAGTATTTT
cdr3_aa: CASSDTSRTDTQYF

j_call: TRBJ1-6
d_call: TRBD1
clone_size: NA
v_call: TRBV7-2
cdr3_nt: TGTGCCGTCCGAGGGGCAGGGGGTAATTCACCCCTCCACTTT
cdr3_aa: CAVRGAGGNSPLHF

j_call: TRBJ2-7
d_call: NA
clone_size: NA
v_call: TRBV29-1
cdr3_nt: TGCAGCGTTGACGAGGGGACTTCCTCCTACGAGCAGTACTTC
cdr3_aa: CSVDEGTSSYEQYF

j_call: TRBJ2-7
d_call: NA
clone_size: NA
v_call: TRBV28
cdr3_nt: TGTGCCAGCACCCCCGGGGGTGGGGTCTTCGAGCAGTACTTC
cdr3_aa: CASTPGGGVFEQYF

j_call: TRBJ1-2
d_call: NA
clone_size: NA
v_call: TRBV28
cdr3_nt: TGTGCCAGCAGTTTAGGGCAGATGTTCTATGGCTACACCTTC
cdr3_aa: CASSLGQMFYGYTF

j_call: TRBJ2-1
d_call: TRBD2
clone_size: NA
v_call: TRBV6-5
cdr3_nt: TGTGCCAGCAGTCGGACTAGCAGCTACAATGAGCAGTTCTTC
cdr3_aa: CASSRTSSYNEQFF

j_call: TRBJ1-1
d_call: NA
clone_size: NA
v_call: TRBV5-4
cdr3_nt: TGTGCCAGCGAAGGGAGGACTGAAGCTTTCTTT
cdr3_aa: CASEGRTEAFF

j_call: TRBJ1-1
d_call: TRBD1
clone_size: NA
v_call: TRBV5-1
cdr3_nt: TGCGCCAGCAGCTTGGCAACTGGGACAGATGAAGCTTTCTTT
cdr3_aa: CASSLATGTDEAFF

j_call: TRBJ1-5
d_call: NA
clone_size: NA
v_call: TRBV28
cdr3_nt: TGTGCCAGCAGCTCCCAGCGTTTACCAGGGAATCAGCCCCAGCATTTT
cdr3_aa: CASSSQRLPGNQPQHF

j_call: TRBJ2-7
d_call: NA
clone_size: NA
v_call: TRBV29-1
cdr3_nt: TGCAGCGTTGCCCCTCTGGGCTCCTACGAGCAGTACTTC
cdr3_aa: CSVAPLGSYEQYF

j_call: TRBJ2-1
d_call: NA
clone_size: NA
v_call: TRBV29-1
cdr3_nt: TGCAGCGTTGAAGAGGTATCGTCAGACTACAATGAGCAGTTCTTC
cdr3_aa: CSVEEVSSDYNEQFF

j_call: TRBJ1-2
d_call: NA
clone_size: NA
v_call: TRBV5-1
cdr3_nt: TGCGCCAGCAGCTTGTCTGGGGTCGGCTATGGCTACACCTTC
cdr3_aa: CASSLSGVGYGYTF

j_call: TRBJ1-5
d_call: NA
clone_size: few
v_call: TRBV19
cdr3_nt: TGTGCCAGTAGTATCCCCACAGCCCATAGCAATCAGCCCCAGCATTTT
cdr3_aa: CASSIPTAHSNQPQHF

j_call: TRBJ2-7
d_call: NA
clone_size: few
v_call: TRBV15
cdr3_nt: TGTGCCACCGGGGCTTCCTACGAGCAGTACTTC
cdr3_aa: CATGASYEQYF

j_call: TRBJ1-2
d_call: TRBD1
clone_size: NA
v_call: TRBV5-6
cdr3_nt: TGTGCCAGCAGCTCGGGACAGGCCTATGGCTACACCTTC
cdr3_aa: CASSSGQAYGYTF

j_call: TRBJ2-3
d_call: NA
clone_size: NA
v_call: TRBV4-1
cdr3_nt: TGCGCCAGCAGCCAAGATTTGGGTACATCTTCTTCAGATACGCAGTATTTT
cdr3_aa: CASSQDLGTSSSDTQYF

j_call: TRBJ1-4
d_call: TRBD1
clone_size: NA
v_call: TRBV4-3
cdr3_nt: TGCGCCAGCAGCCCTTCCCGGGACAGGGTTCCTAATGAAAAACTGTTTTTT
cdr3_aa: CASSPSRDRVPNEKLFF

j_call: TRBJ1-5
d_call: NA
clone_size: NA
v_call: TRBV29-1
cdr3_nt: TGCAGCGTTGGGGGGGCCAATCAGCCCCAGCATTTT
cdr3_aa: CSVGGANQPQHF

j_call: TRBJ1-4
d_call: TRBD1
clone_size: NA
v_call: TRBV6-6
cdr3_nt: TGTGCCAGCAGTTCCGGGACAGGGGGTTACGAAAAACTGTTTTTT
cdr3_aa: CASSSGTGGYEKLFF

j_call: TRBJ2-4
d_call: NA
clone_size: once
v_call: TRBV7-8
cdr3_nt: TGTGCCAGCAGCTTGGGGACAACCAAAAACATTCAGTACTTC
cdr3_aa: CASSLGTTKNIQYF

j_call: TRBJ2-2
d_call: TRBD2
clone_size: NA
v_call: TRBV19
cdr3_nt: TGTGCCAGTAGATGGTCGGGGGAGGGGATCGGGGAGCTGTTTTTT
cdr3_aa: CASRWSGEGIGELFF

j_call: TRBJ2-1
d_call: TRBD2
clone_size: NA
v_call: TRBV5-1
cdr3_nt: TGCGCCAGCAGCGCGGGACTAGCTAACTACAATGAGCAGTTCTTC
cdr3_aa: CASSAGLANYNEQFF

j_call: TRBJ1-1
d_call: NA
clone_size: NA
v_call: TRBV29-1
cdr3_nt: TGCAGCTCGCCGGGGGAAGTGGGGGATGAAGCTTTCTTT
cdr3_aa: CSSPGEVGDEAFF

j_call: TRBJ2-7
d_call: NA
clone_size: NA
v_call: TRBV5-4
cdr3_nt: TGTGCCAGCAGCTTGGAGGGCTACGAGCAGTACTTC
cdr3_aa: CASSLEGYEQYF

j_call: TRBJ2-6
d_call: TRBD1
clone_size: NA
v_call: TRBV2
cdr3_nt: TGTGCCAGCAGCCGCGAGGGGGCTAGTCGATCCGGGGCCAACGTCCTGACTTTC
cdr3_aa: CASSREGASRSGANVLTF

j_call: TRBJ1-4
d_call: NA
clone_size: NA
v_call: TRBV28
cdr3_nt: TGTGCCGTCGGGGGTACTGATGAAAAACTGTTTTTT
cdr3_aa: CAVGGTDEKLFF

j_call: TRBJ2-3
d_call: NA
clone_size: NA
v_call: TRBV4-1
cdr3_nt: TGCGCCAGCAGCCAAGGGCGGTCCCCGAGCACAGATACGCAGTATTTT
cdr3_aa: CASSQGRSPSTDTQYF

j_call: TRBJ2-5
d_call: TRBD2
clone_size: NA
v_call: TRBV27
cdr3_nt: TGTGCCAGCGGCAGAAGGACTAGCGGGAGTGTAGAGACCCAGTACTTC
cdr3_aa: CASGRRTSGSVETQYF

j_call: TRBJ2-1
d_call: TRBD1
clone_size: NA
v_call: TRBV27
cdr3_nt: TGTGCCAGCAGTCCCCACAGGGGGACAGCCTACAATGAGCAGTTCTTC
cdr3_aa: CASSPHRGTAYNEQFF

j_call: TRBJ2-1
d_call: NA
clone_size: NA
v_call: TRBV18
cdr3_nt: TGTGCCAGCTCACCAGGGAAAGGGAGTGGGGGCAATGAGCAGTTCTTC
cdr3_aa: CASSPGKGSGGNEQFF

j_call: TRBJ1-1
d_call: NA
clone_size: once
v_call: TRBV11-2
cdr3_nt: TGTGCCAGCAGCTTAGTGTTTGCTAACACTGAAGCTTTCTTT
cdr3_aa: CASSLVFANTEAFF